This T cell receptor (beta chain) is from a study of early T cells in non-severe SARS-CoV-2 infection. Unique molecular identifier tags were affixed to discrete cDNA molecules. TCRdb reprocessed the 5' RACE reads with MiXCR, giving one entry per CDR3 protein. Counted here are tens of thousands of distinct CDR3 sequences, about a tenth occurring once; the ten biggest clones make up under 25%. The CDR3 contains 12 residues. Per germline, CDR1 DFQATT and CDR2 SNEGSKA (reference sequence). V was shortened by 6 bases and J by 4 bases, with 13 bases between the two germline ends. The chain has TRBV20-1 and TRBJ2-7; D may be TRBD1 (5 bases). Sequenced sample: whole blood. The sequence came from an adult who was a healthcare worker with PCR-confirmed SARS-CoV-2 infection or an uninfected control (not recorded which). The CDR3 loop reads CSATLGAYEQYF. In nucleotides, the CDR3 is TGCAGTGCCACTTTAGGGGCATACGAGCAGTACTTC.